The rows below give T cell receptor beta chains drawn from one sample of a study of graft-versus-host responses after intestinal transplantation. Using immunoSEQ multiplex PCR, the repertoire was profiled, and TCRdb retains in-frame clones only, with some absent. The table has tens of thousands of clones, 75% to 95% seen once. This sample comprised PBMCs, obtained roughly 95 weeks after intestinal transplant. Receptors originate from a human patient who received an intestinal transplant, so some T cells may come from the graft donor. Both conserved end residues are part of each CDR3. Fields, in order: clone size, D gene, V gene, J gene, CDR3 protein, CDR3 DNA. D genes are given only for firm matches. Clone size appears in some rows only: once, few, many, or a class for an expanded clone.

>.|.|TRBV6-1|TRBJ1-4
CASSGVGEKLFF
TGTGCCAGCAGTGGGGTGGGAGAAAAACTGTTTTTT
>.|TRBD2|TRBV5-3|TRBJ2-7
CARSLELAGPEYF
TGTGCCAGAAGCTTGGAACTAGCGGGTCCGGAGTACTTC
>.|TRBD1|TRBV10-1|TRBJ2-7
CASSDGQGVDEQYF
TGCGCCAGCAGTGATGGACAGGGGGTCGACGAGCAGTACTTC
>.|TRBD2|TRBV5-1|TRBJ2-7
CASSLQAGVGAYEQYF
TGCGCCAGCAGCTTACAAGCGGGGGTGGGGGCCTACGAGCAGTACTTC
>.|.|TRBV9|TRBJ2-3
CASSVGLGTDTQYF
TGTGCCAGCAGCGTAGGACTAGGCACAGATACGCAGTATTTT
>.|TRBD2|TRBV10-2|TRBJ2-5
CASSAGTSIAETQYF
TGCGCCAGCAGTGCCGGGACTAGCATTGCGGAGACCCAGTACTTC
>.|TRBD1|TRBV6-5|TRBJ1-6
CASTLTGAHSPLHF
TGTGCCAGCACCCTGACAGGGGCGCATTCACCCCTCCACTTT
>.|.|TRBV9|TRBJ2-5
CASSVVMGETQYF
TGTGCCAGCAGCGTAGTGATGGGAGAGACCCAGTACTTC
>.|TRBD1|TRBV15|TRBJ2-7
CATSPLGTGGYGALVHEQYF
TGTGCCACCAGCCCCCTAGGTACAGGGGGGTATGGGGCATTAGTCCACGAGCAGTACTTC
>.|.|TRBV4-1|TRBJ1-5
CASSQEWNQPQHF
TGTGCCAGCAGCCAAGAATGGAATCAGCCCCAGCATTTT
>.|.|TRBV5-4|TRBJ1-2
CASSLDAGIKGYTF
TGTGCCAGCAGCTTGGATGCTGGGATAAAGGGCTACACCTTC
>.|TRBD1|TRBV27|TRBJ2-7
CASSSGQGGLDEQYF
TGTGCCAGCAGTTCAGGACAGGGTGGATTGGACGAGCAGTACTTC
>.|.|TRBV7-9|TRBJ2-7
CASSLNGAYEQYF
TGTGCCAGCAGCTTAAACGGGGCCTACGAGCAGTACTTC
>.|.|TRBV4-2|TRBJ1-1
CAGSQAPMGRGDFEAFF
TGTGCCGGCAGCCAAGCTCCTATGGGCCGGGGGGATTTTGAAGCTTTCTTT
>.|TRBD2|TRBV6-4|TRBJ2-1
CASSGLAGGNEQFF
TGTGCCAGCAGTGGACTAGCGGGGGGCAATGAGCAGTTCTTC
>.|TRBD1|TRBV7-9|TRBJ1-2
CASSYGQGLRGGYTF
TGTGCCAGCAGCTACGGACAGGGCCTTAGAGGTGGCTACACCTTC
>.|.|TRBV6-6|TRBJ2-1
CASMRFKGGNEQFF
TGTGCCAGCATGAGGTTTAAGGGAGGCAATGAGCAGTTCTTC
>once|TRBD2|TRBV6-6|TRBJ2-3
CASSYSTSGTDTQYF
TGTGCCAGCAGTTACTCGACTAGCGGCACAGATACGCAGTATTTT
>.|TRBD1|TRBV6-6|TRBJ2-7
CASSTRDSSYEQYF
TGTGCCAGCAGTACTCGGGACAGTTCCTACGAGCAGTACTTC
>once|.|TRBV6-6|TRBJ1-4
CASTPYSGSNEKLFF
TGTGCCAGCACCCCCTATTCGGGCAGTAATGAAAAACTGTTTTTT
>.|TRBD1|TRBV5-6|TRBJ1-2
CASSVAGAGGHGGYTF
TGTGCCAGCAGCGTGGCCGGGGCAGGGGGACACGGGGGCTACACCTTC
>.|TRBD1|TRBV5-8|TRBJ1-2
CASSLQGGYGYTF
TGTGCCAGCAGCTTGCAGGGGGGCTATGGCTACACCTTC
>once|.|TRBV29-1|TRBJ1-1
CSVEGERLNTEAFF
TGCAGCGTTGAGGGAGAGAGACTGAACACTGAAGCTTTCTTT
>.|.|TRBV2|TRBJ1-5
CASSEEGPAGQPQHF
TGTGCCAGCAGTGAAGAAGGGCCGGCGGGTCAGCCCCAGCATTTT
>.|TRBD1|TRBV27|TRBJ2-7
CASRTADRGSYEQYF
TGTGCCAGCAGAACCGCGGACAGGGGGTCCTACGAGCAGTACTTC
>.|TRBD1|TRBV19|TRBJ1-1
CASSSRGRTEAFF
TGTGCCAGTAGCTCCAGGGGGCGGACTGAAGCTTTCTTT
>.|.|TRBV27|TRBJ1-5
CASRPVGDQPQHF
TGTGCCAGCAGGCCAGTGGGTGATCAGCCCCAGCATTTT
>few|TRBD1|TRBV6-6|TRBJ1-2
CASTTGTGAGYTF
TGTGCCAGCACCACTGGGACAGGGGCTGGCTACACCTTC
>.|TRBD1|TRBV5-1|TRBJ1-1
CASSREGQGKNTEAFF
TGCGCCAGCAGCCGGGAGGGACAGGGGAAGAACACTGAAGCTTTCTTT
>.|.|TRBV5-1|TRBJ2-7
CASSLAGGSYEQYF
TGCGCCAGCAGCTTGGCCGGGGGTTCCTACGAGCAGTACTTC
>.|.|TRBV18|TRBJ1-1
CASSPPTEHRIGTEAFF
TGTGCCAGCTCACCACCAACGGAACATAGGATCGGCACTGAAGCTTTCTTT
>.|TRBD2|TRBV18|TRBJ2-5
CASSPFRSGGQETQYF
TGTGCCAGCTCACCATTCCGAAGCGGGGGACAAGAGACCCAGTACTTC
>.|.|TRBV10-3|TRBJ1-5
CAISESGGRQPQHF
TGTGCCATCAGTGAGTCGGGGGGCCGGCAGCCCCAGCATTTT
>.|TRBD1|TRBV23-1|TRBJ2-7
CASSQSRDRYPREQYF
TGCGCCAGCAGTCAATCAAGGGACAGGTACCCTAGGGAGCAGTACTTC
>.|.|TRBV7-9|TRBJ1-1
CASSGLLNTEAFF
TGTGCCAGCAGCGGGCTACTGAACACTGAAGCTTTCTTT
>.|.|TRBV19|TRBJ2-3
CASSSPPNTQYF
TGTGCCAGTAGTTCCCCCCCAAATACGCAGTATTTT
>.|TRBD1|TRBV5-1|TRBJ2-3
CASSQGDFGSTDTQYF
TGCGCCAGCAGCCAGGGGGATTTTGGGAGCACAGATACGCAGTATTTT
>once|.|TRBV5-8|TRBJ2-1
CASSLAKGVNEQFF
TGTGCCAGCAGCTTGGCCAAAGGGGTCAATGAGCAGTTCTTC
>once|.|TRBV4-1|TRBJ1-4
CASSPDAGEKLFF
TGCGCCAGCAGCCCAGACGCGGGTGAAAAACTGTTTTTT
>.|.|TRBV10-2|TRBJ1-2
CASRRSENYGYTF
TGCGCCAGCAGGCGCAGCGAGAACTATGGCTACACCTTC
>.|.|TRBV6-5|TRBJ1-4
CASRGRPNEKLFF
TGTGCCAGCAGGGGACGACCGAATGAAAAACTGTTTTTT
>.|.|TRBV7-6|TRBJ2-2
CASSPLGAKTGELFF
TGTGCCAGCAGCCCCCTGGGGGCAAAGACCGGGGAGCTGTTTTTT
>.|.|TRBV5-1|TRBJ2-3
CASSFSPGGTDTQYF
TGCGCCAGCAGCTTTAGCCCCGGGGGCACAGATACGCAGTATTTT
>.|TRBD2|TRBV7-3|TRBJ2-1
CASSSSGGWNEQFF
TGTGCCAGCAGCTCGTCGGGGGGTTGGAATGAGCAGTTCTTC
>.|TRBD2|TRBV9|TRBJ2-3
CASSVAGGPAGDTQYF
TGTGCCAGCAGCGTAGCGGGGGGGCCAGCTGGAGATACGCAGTATTTT
>.|.|TRBV25-1|TRBJ1-6
CASRNPGAVNSPLHF
TGTGCCAGCAGGAATCCGGGGGCAGTAAATTCACCCCTCCACTTT
>.|.|TRBV7-9|TRBJ1-6
CASSLKGSTSPLHF
TGTGCCAGCAGCTTAAAGGGTTCGACTTCACCCCTCCACTTT
>.|.|TRBV7-8|TRBJ1-2
CASSLADRPYGYTF
TGTGCCAGCAGCTTAGCTGACAGGCCCTATGGCTACACCTTC
>.|TRBD2|TRBV7-9|TRBJ2-1
CASSLASGGNNEQFF
TGTGCCAGCAGCTTAGCTAGCGGGGGAAACAATGAGCAGTTCTTC
>.|.|TRBV6-6|TRBJ1-4
CASSYSGNEKLFF
TGTGCCAGCAGTTACAGCGGGAATGAAAAACTGTTTTTT
>.|.|TRBV4-2|TRBJ2-7
CASSSGRGAFEQYF
TGTGCCAGCAGCTCCGGGCGGGGCGCGTTTGAGCAGTACTTC
>.|TRBD2|TRBV5-4|TRBJ2-7
CASRLAGGHEQYF
TGTGCCAGCAGACTAGCGGGGGGCCACGAGCAGTACTTC
>.|.|TRBV27|TRBJ1-1
CASNPTGNTEAFF
TGTGCCAGCAATCCGACAGGGAACACTGAAGCTTTCTTT
>.|.|TRBV27|TRBJ2-3
CASSLSYLTTDTQYF
TGTGCCAGCAGTTTAAGTTATCTGACCACAGATACGCAGTATTTT
>few|.|TRBV4-1|TRBJ1-5
CASSPGSGMEPQHF
TGCGCCAGCAGCCCGGGATCAGGGATGGAGCCCCAGCATTTT